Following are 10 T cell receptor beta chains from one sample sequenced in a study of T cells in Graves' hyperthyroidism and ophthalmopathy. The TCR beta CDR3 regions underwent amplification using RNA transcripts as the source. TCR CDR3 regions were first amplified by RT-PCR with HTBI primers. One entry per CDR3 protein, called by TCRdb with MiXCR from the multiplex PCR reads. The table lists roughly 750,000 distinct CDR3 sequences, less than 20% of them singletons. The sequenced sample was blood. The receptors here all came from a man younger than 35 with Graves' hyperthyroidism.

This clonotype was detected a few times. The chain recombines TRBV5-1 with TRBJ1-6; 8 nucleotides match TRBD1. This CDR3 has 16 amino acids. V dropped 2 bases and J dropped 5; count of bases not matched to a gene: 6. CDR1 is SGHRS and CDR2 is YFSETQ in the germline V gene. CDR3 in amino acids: CASSFTGTGDNSPLHF. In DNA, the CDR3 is TGCGCCAGCAGCTTCACCGGGACAGGAGATAATTCACCCCTCCACTTT.

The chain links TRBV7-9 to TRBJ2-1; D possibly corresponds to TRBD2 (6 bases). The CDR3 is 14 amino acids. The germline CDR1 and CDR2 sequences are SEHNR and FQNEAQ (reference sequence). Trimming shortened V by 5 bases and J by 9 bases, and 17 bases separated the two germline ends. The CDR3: CASSHTRLGGEQFF. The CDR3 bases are TGTGCCAGCAGCCATACAAGACTAGGCGGTGAGCAGTTCTTC.

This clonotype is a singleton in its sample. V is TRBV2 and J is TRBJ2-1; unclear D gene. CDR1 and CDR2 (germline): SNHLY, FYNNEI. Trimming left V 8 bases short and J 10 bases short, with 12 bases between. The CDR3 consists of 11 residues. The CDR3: CASPGVGEQFF. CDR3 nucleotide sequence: TGTGCCAGCCCTGGGGTAGGGGAGCAGTTCTTC.

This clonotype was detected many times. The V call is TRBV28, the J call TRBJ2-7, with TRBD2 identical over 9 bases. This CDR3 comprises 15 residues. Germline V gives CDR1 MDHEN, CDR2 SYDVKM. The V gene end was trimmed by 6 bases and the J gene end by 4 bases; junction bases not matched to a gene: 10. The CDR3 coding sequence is TGTGCCAGCAGCCGTGGACTAGCGAGAACTTACGAGCAGTACTTC. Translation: CASSRGLARTYEQYF.

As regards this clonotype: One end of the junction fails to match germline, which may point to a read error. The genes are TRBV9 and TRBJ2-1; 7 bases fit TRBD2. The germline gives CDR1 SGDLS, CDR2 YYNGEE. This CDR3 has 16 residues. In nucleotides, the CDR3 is TGTGCCAGCAGCCTAACTAGCGTGAGCTCCCACAATGAGCAGTTCTTC. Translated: CASSLTSVSSHNEQFF.

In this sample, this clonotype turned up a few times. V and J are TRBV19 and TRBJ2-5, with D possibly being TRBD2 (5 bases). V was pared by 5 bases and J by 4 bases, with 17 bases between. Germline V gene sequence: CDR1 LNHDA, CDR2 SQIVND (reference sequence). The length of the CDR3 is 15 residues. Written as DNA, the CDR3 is TGTGCCAGTAGTGACGTAGGATCCGGAGGAGAGACCCAGTACTTC. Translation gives CASSDVGSGGETQYF.

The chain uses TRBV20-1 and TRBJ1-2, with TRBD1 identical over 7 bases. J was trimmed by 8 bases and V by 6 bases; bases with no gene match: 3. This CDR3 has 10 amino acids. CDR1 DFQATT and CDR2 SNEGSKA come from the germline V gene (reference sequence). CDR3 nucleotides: TGCAGTGCCAGACAGGGAGGCTACACCTTC. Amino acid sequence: CSARQGGYTF.

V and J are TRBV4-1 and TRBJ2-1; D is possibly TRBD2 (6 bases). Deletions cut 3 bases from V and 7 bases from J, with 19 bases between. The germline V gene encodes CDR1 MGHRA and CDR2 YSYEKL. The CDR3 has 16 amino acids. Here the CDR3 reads CASSQASSRERNEQFF. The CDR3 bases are TGCGCCAGCAGCCAGGCCTCTAGTCGGGAGAGGAATGAGCAGTTCTTC.

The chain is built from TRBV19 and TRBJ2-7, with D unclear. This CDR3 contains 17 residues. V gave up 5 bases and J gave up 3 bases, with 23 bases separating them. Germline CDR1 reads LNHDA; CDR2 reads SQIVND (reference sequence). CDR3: CASSSQDGPQPYYEQYF. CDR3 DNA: TGTGCCAGTAGTTCCCAGGACGGACCTCAGCCCTACTACGAGCAGTACTTC.

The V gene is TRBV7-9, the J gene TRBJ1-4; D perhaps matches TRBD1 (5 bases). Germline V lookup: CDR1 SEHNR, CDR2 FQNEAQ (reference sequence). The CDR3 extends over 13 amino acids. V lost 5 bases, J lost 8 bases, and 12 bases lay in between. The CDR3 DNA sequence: TGTGCCAGCAGCGCAGGGCTTTCCGAAAAACTGTTTTTT. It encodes CASSAGLSEKLFF.